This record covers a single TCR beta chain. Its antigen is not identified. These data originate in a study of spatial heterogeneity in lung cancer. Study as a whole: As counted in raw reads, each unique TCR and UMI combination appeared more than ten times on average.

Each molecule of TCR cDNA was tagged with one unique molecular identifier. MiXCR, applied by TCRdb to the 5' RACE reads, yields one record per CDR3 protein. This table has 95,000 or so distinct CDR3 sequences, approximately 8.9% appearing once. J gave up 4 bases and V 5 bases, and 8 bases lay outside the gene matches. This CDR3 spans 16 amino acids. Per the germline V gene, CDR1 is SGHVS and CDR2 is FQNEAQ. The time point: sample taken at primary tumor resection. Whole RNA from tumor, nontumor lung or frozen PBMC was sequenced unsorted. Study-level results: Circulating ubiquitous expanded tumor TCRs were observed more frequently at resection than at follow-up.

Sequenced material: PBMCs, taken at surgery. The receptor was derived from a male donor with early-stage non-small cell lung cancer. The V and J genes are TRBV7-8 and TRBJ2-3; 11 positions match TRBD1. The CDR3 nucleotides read TGTGCCAGCAGCCCTACGGACAGGGGGCGGGCAGATACGCAGTATTTT. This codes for CASSPTDRGRADTQYF.